This TCR beta chain is drawn from a study of cytomegalovirus exposure and HLA in healthy donors. PCR amplification relied on 60 Vbeta primers (plus 13 Jbeta primers). The table came from immunoSEQ multiplex PCR; TCRdb's copy has only in-frame clones and leaves some out. The table lists fewer than 150,000 clones, more than 60% of them singletons, with about 2.8% in the top ten. This CDR3 region has 14 residues. CDR1 and CDR2 from the germline V gene are SGDLS and YYNGEE. The V and J ends lost 0 bases and 5 bases respectively, with 12 bases between them. Whole-study results and caveats: Later on, an analysis showed TCR association rates differing by HLA locus, with DRB1 the most and HLA-C the fewest.

Turning to this clone: The antigen remains unidentified.

The TCR sequence derives from a male donor in good health and CMV-seronegative. What was sequenced was PBMCs. This rearrangement joins TRBV9 to TRBJ2-7; D uncertain. CDR3 sequence reads: CASSVEIRSDEQYF. The CDR3 nucleotides are TGTGCCAGCAGCGTAGAAATCAGAAGCGACGAGCAGTACTTC.